Following are 7 T cell receptor beta chains from one sample sequenced in a study of a mutant IDH1 vaccine in newly diagnosed glioma. These receptors' antigens are unknown. Sequencing was performed with immunoSEQ multiplex PCR; in TCRdb, only in-frame clones are kept and a portion is missing. The sample records about 120,000 clones, around 77% being singletons. Time point given: week 11, during vaccination. Mutant IDH1 20-mer peptide, at 300 ug, made up each vaccine dose, with topical imiquimod. This sample comprised PBMCs, obtained from a glioma patient whose treatment included an IDH1 peptide vaccine. The receptors come from a man aged 40-55 years with glioma.

CDR3 coding DNA: TGTGCCAGCAGGGGGCGGGCTAGCGGGGGCGGCGAGCAGTACTTC. It specifies CASRGRASGGGEQYF. This sequence joins TRBV2 and TRBJ2-7; 10 nucleotides match TRBD2. The trim removed 6 bases at V and 6 bases at J, leaving 11 bases unmatched. The CDR3 sequence is 15 residues long. From germline, CDR1 is SNHLY and CDR2 FYNNEI.

V is TRBV4-2 and J is TRBJ2-3, with unresolved D. There are 14 residues in the CDR3. Germline values: CDR1 LGHNA, CDR2 YNFKEQ. V dropped 6 bases and J dropped 2 bases, with 12 bases sitting between them. CDR3 region: CASSLLSNTDTQYF. The CDR3 DNA sequence: TGTGCCAGCAGTCTATTGAGTAACACAGATACGCAGTATTTT.

The count of this clone is one. This chain's CDR3 is CASSPSGGALETQYF. CDR3 nucleotide sequence: TGTGCCAGCAGCCCTAGCGGGGGGGCCTTGGAGACCCAGTACTTC. The V and J genes are TRBV7-2 and TRBJ2-5; 12 positions match TRBD2. V shed 5 bases, J shed 5 bases, and the junction held 6 bases outside the gene matches. Germline V lookup: CDR1 SGHTA, CDR2 FQGNSA. The CDR3 has 15 residues.

The J gene is TRBJ1-3, the V gene TRBV15; 7 bases fit TRBD1. Germline trimming cut 8 bases from V and 4 bases from J; bases unmatched to any gene: 11. Germline CDR1 is LNHNV and CDR2 is YYDKDF (reference sequence). CDR3 length: 15 amino acids. CDR3 DNA: TGTGCCACCTCCCAGGACAGGACGGAGGGAAACACCATATATTTT. Amino acid sequence: CATSQDRTEGNTIYF.

The chain is built from TRBV10-3 and TRBJ2-1; tentative D call: TRBD1 (5 bases). CDR3 size: 12 residues. Trimming removed 3 bases from V and 9 bases from J, with 9 bases in between. Germline-derived CDR1 and CDR2 are ENHRY and SYGVKD. The CDR3 coding sequence is TGTGCCATCAGTGACGACAGTATTGAGCAGTTCTTC. It is translated as CAISDDSIEQFF.

The chain carries TRBV10-1 and TRBJ2-1; unclear D gene. Trimming took off 0 bases at V and 0 bases at J, with 9 bases between the two ends. There are 16 residues in the CDR3. Germline CDR1 WNHNN, CDR2 SYGVQD (reference sequence). The CDR3 nucleotides read TGCGCCAGCAGTGAGTCTCGCAGGCCCTCCTACAATGAGCAGTTCTTC. It is translated as CASSESRRPSYNEQFF.

As for this clone: At one end, the junction sequence differs from germline, possibly due to a read error. The chain has TRBV7-7 and TRBJ2-5; TRBD2 aligns across 8 bases. The CDR3 has 13 amino acids. Germline CDR1 is SSHAT and CDR2 is FNYEAQ (reference sequence). CDR3 in amino acids: CASSSRGRKTQYF. The CDR3 DNA is TGTGCTAGCAGCTCCCGCGGGAGGAAGACCCAGTACTTC.